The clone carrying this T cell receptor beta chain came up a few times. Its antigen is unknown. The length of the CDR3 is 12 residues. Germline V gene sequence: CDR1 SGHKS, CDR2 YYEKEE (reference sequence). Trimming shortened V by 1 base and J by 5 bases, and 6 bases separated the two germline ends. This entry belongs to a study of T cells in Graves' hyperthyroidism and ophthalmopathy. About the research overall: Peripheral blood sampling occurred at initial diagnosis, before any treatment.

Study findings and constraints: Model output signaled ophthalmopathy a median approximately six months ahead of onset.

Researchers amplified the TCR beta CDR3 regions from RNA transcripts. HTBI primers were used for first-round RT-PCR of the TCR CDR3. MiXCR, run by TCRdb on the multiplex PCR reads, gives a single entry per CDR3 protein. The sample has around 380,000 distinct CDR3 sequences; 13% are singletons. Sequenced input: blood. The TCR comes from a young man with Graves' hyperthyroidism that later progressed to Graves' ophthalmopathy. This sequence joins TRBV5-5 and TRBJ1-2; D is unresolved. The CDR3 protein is CASSLPEYGYTF. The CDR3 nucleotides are TGTGCCAGCAGCTTGCCAGAGTATGGCTACACCTTC.